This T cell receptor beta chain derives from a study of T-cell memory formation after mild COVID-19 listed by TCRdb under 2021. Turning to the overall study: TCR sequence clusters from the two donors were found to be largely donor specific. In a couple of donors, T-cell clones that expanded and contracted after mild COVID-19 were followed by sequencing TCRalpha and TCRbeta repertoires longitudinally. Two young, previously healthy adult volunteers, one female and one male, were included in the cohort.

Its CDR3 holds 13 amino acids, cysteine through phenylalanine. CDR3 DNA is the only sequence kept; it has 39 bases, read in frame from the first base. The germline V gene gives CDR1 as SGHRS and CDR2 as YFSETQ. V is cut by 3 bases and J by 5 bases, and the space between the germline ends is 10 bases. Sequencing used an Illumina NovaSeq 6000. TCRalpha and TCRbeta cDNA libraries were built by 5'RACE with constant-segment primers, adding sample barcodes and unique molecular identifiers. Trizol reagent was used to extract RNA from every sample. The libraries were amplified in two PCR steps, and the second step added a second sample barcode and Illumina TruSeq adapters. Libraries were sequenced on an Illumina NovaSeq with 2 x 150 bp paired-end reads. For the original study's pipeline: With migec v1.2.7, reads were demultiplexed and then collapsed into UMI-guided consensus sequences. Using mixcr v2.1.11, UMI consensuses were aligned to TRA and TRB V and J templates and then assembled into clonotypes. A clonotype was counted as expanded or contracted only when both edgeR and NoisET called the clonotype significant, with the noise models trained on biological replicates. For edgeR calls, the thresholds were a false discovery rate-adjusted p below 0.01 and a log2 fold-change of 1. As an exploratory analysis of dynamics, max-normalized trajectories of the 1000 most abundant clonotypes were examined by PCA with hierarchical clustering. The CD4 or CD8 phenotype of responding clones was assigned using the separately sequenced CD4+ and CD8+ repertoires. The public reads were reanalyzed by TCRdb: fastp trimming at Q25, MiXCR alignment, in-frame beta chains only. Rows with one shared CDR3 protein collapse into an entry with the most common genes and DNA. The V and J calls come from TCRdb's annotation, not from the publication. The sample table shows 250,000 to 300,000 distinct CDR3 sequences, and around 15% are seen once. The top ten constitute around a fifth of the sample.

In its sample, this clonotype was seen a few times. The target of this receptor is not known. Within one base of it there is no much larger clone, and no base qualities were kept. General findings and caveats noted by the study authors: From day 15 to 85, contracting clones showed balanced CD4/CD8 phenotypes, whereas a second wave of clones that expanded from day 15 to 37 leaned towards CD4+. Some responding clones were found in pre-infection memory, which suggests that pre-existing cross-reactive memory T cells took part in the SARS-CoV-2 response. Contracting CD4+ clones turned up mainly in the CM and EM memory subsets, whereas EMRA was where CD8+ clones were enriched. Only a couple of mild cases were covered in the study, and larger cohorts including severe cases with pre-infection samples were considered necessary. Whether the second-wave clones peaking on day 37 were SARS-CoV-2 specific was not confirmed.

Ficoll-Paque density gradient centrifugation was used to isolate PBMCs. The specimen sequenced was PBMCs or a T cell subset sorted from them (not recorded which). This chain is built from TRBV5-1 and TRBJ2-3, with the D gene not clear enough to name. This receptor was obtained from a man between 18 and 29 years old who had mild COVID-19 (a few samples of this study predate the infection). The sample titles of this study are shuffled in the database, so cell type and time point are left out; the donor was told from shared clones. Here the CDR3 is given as CASSSSTLDTQYF. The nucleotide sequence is TGCGCCAGCAGCTCTAGTACACTAGATACGCAGTATTTT.